Listed below are T cell receptor beta chains from one sample, sequenced in a study of cytomegalovirus exposure and HLA in healthy donors. The assay was immunoSEQ multiplex PCR, and TCRdb's table has in-frame clones only and misses some. This table holds around 200,000 clones, around 83% found once. The specimen sequenced was PBMCs. These receptors were obtained from a woman between 45 and 60 years old in good health and CMV-seropositive. The CDR3 runs from the conserved cysteine through the conserved F or W. Fields, in order: D gene, J gene, clone size, V gene, CDR3 protein, CDR3 DNA. D genes are given only for firm matches. Part of the rows lack a size; the others show once, few, many or a class for expanded clones.

d_call: .; j_call: TRBJ2-7; clone_size: once; v_call: TRBV28; cdr3_aa: CASSLSSYEQYF; cdr3_nt: TGTGCCAGCAGTTTGAGCTCCTACGAGCAGTACTTC
d_call: .; j_call: TRBJ1-4; clone_size: once; v_call: TRBV5-1; cdr3_aa: CASSLGSGNEKLFF; cdr3_nt: TGCGCCAGCAGCTTGGGTTCCGGGAATGAAAAACTGTTTTTT
d_call: TRBD2; j_call: TRBJ2-3; clone_size: .; v_call: TRBV6-5; cdr3_aa: CASGVSGGAADTQYF; cdr3_nt: TGTGCCAGCGGGGTTAGCGGGGGGGCCGCAGATACGCAGTATTTT
d_call: .; j_call: TRBJ1-5; clone_size: .; v_call: TRBV19; cdr3_aa: CASSPDQRGNQPQHF; cdr3_nt: TGTGCCAGTAGTCCGGACCAGAGGGGCAATCAGCCCCAGCATTTT
d_call: TRBD1; j_call: TRBJ2-1; clone_size: .; v_call: TRBV18; cdr3_aa: CASSKTGDPYNEQFF; cdr3_nt: TGTGCCAGCTCAAAGACAGGGGACCCCTACAATGAGCAGTTCTTC
d_call: .; j_call: TRBJ1-2; clone_size: .; v_call: TRBV19; cdr3_aa: CASSPAAVPGGYTF; cdr3_nt: TGTGCCAGTAGTCCAGCGGCGGTTCCGGGAGGCTACACCTTC
d_call: .; j_call: TRBJ2-3; clone_size: .; v_call: TRBV6-5; cdr3_aa: CASSYGNTDTQYF; cdr3_nt: TGTGCCAGCAGTTACGGCAACACAGATACGCAGTATTTT
d_call: .; j_call: TRBJ2-7; clone_size: .; v_call: TRBV11-3; cdr3_aa: CASSLGGGQEYEQYF; cdr3_nt: TGTGCCAGCAGCTTGGGGGGGGGACAGGAATACGAGCAGTACTTC
d_call: .; j_call: TRBJ1-1; clone_size: once; v_call: TRBV30; cdr3_aa: CAWSSGENTEAFF; cdr3_nt: TGTGCCTGGAGTTCAGGGGAGAACACTGAAGCTTTCTTT
d_call: .; j_call: TRBJ1-6; clone_size: .; v_call: TRBV9; cdr3_aa: CASSVGGQTQRNSPLHF; cdr3_nt: TGTGCCAGCAGCGTAGGAGGACAGACACAACGTAATTCACCCCTCCACTTT
d_call: TRBD1; j_call: TRBJ2-7; clone_size: few; v_call: TRBV7-8; cdr3_aa: CASSLTTGREGYF; cdr3_nt: TGTGCCAGCAGCTTAACGACAGGGCGCGAGGGGTACTTC
d_call: TRBD1; j_call: TRBJ2-5; clone_size: .; v_call: TRBV28; cdr3_aa: CASSTPGQGKETQYF; cdr3_nt: TGTGCCAGCAGTACGCCGGGACAGGGAAAAGAGACCCAGTACTTC
d_call: TRBD1; j_call: TRBJ1-2; clone_size: .; v_call: TRBV30; cdr3_aa: CAWSVGTGTYGYTF; cdr3_nt: TGTGCCTGGAGCGTAGGGACAGGGACCTATGGCTACACCTTC
d_call: TRBD2; j_call: TRBJ2-3; clone_size: .; v_call: TRBV6-6; cdr3_aa: CASSKGLADTDTQYF; cdr3_nt: TGTGCCAGCAGCAAAGGACTAGCTGACACAGATACGCAGTATTTT